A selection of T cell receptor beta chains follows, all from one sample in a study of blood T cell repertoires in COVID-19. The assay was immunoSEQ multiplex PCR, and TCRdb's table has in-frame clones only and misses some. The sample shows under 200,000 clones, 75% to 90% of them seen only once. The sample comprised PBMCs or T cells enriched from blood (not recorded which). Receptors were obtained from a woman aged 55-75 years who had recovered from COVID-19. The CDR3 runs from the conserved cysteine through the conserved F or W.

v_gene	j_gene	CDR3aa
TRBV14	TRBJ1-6	CASSYTPNSPLHF
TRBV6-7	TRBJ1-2	CASTPPTDRTPSSTNYGYTF
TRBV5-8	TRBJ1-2	CASSFTGSGYGYTF
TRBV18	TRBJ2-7	CASSPRGQVYYEQYF
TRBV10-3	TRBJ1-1	CAISEGVFTEAFF
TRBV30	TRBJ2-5	CAWSVQGPQETQYF
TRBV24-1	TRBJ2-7	CATSDPHGTEYEQYF
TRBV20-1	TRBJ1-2	CSASPAGVYGYTF
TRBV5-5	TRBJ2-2	CASSYGLAGASSGELFF
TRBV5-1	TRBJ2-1	CASSSAGDSYNEQFF
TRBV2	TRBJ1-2	CASRMTRGYTF
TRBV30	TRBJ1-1	CAWSVHRTGVTEAFF
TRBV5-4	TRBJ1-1	CASSLAGTTTEAFF
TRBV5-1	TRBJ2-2	CASSFYSGSNTGELFF
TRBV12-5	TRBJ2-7	CASGGLLAYEQYF
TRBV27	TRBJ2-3	CASSRSGGAPDTQYF
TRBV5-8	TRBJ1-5	CASSLDTGTRDQPQHF
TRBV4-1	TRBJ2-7	CASSQDNAGGDEQYF
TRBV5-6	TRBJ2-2	CASSQSWGPFTGELFF
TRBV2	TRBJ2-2	CASSKDGNTGELFF
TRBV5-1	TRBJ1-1	CASSLVSQGGTEAFF
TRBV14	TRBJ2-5	CASSQYGTGGQETQYF
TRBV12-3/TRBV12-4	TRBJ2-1	CASTGGGAHEQFF
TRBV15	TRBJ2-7	CATSREGGVYEQYF
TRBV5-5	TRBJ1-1	CASSRWTGGTNEAFF
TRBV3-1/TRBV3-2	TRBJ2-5	CASSHPGLAGGETQYF
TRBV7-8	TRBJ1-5	CASSLRDRGNDNQPQHF
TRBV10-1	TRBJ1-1	CASSEGLGTKAFF
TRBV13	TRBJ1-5	CASSTGKNSQPQHF
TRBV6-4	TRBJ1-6	CASSYARYNSPLHF
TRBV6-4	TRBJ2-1	CASSDSNKGGNEQFF
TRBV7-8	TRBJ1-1	CASRPYQGEAFF
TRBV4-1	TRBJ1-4	CASSQDRYRTNEKLFF
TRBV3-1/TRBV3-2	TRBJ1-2	CASSQLPAQSHYGYTF
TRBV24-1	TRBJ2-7	CATSRQGGGEQYF